The 16 T cell receptor beta chains reported below all come from one sample, sequenced in a study of blood T cells in healthy people across ages. Alongside a J-beta primer mix, a sample-barcoded 5' primer served in a second PCR lasting roughly 6 to 11 cycles. TCRdb processed the 5' RACE reads anew with MiXCR; each CDR3 protein has one entry. The sample records some 1.4 million distinct CDR3 sequences, 35% to 45% being singletons. The sequenced material came from blood. The receptor source for this set is a woman aged 18-29 years in good health.

CDR3 coding DNA: TGTGCCAGCAGTTACTCAGAGATTGCCTTAGCTAACTATGGCTACACCTTC. It encodes CASSYSEIALANYGYTF. The chain uses TRBV6-6 and TRBJ1-2; D not resolved. The CDR3 has 17 residues. Looked up from germline, CDR1 is MNHNY and CDR2 is SVGAGI (reference sequence). Trimming stripped 0 bases from V and 0 bases from J, with 14 bases between.

The chain joins TRBV27 to TRBJ2-2; unclear D gene. V was shortened by 1 base and J by 2 bases, with 11 bases between the two germline ends. The CDR3 contains 16 residues. CDR1 and CDR2 from the germline V gene are MNHEY and SMNVEV (reference sequence). The CDR3 nucleotides are TGTGCCAGCAGTTTATACCTCCCAGGAAACACCGGGGAGCTGTTTTTT. It codes for CASSLYLPGNTGELFF.

The chain recombines TRBV6-5 with TRBJ2-7; the D gene is possibly TRBD2 (5 bases). The germline CDR1 and CDR2 sequences are MNHEY and SVGAGI. Trimming shortened V by 3 bases and J by 10 bases, and 13 bases separated the two germline ends. This CDR3 is 12 amino acids long. The CDR3 sequence: CASSYSGESQYF. The DNA of the CDR3 is TGTGCCAGCAGTTATTCTGGGGAGAGCCAGTACTTC.

In its sample, this clonotype was seen a few times. The chain combines TRBV6-1 with TRBJ1-4; D is perhaps TRBD1 (5 bases). Germline-derived CDR1 and CDR2 are MNHNS and SASEGT. This CDR3 comprises 13 residues. The V end lost 5 bases, the J end lost 8 bases, and 12 bases lay between the germline ends. CDR3 protein: CASSRGLGEKLFF. CDR3 sequence (DNA): TGTGCCAGCAGTCGGGGCCTTGGGGAAAAACTGTTTTTT.

The V gene is TRBV7-2, the J gene TRBJ2-1, with 11 bases identical to TRBD2. J was trimmed by 0 bases and V by 6 bases; bases with no gene match: 16. CDR3 length: 20 amino acids. Germline lookup yields CDR1 SGHTA and CDR2 FQGNSA. The CDR3 here is CASRSFGASGRSSSYNEQFF. The DNA of the CDR3 is TGTGCCAGCAGATCCTTCGGGGCTAGCGGGAGGTCAAGCTCCTACAATGAGCAGTTCTTC.

Points on this clonotype: At one end the junction does not follow the germline gene, possibly because of a read error. The CDR3 region has the DNA TGTGCTAGCAGTGGGGACAGAATTAGCAATCAGCCCCAGCATTTT. Encoded protein: CASSGDRISNQPQHF. The chain carries TRBV27 and TRBJ1-5; 7 positions match TRBD1. Looked up from germline, CDR1 is MNHEY and CDR2 is SMNVEV (reference sequence). The CDR3 runs to 15 residues.

This clonotype has more than one count but fewer than ten. This chain joins TRBV20-1 and TRBJ2-1, with TRBD2 matching 14 bases. V lost 0 bases to trimming and J lost 8 bases; unmatched junction nucleotides: 3. The germline CDR1 and CDR2 sequences are DFQATT and SNEGSKA (reference sequence). This CDR3 is 15 amino acids long. The CDR3 DNA reads as TGCAGTGCTAGAGAGCGGGGACTAGCGGGAGATGAGCAGTTCTTC. Its translation: CSARERGLAGDEQFF.

This clonotype was seen a single time. The genes are TRBV27 and TRBJ2-5; D perhaps matches TRBD1 (6 bases). The V gene's germline CDR1 is MNHEY and CDR2 SMNVEV (reference sequence). Trimming stripped 0 bases from V and 0 bases from J, with 17 bases between. The CDR3 length is 18 residues. CDR3 residues: CASSLSSARGTYQETQYF. For the CDR3, the DNA is TGTGCCAGCAGTTTATCGTCGGCGAGGGGGACGTACCAAGAGACCCAGTACTTC.

The chain employs TRBV5-1 and TRBJ2-7; 10 bases line up with TRBD1. The CDR3 is 16 residues long. J lost 7 bases, V lost 4 bases, and 14 bases had no gene match. Germline V gene data show CDR1 as SGHRS and CDR2 as YFSETQ. The CDR3 loop is CASSPTTGGSYNEQYF. In DNA form, the CDR3 reads TGCGCCAGCAGCCCGACGACAGGGGGCTCCTACAATGAGCAGTACTTC.

The chain combines TRBV10-3 with TRBJ1-5; 9 bases line up with TRBD1. CDR3 length: 17 amino acids. CDR1 and CDR2 (germline): ENHRY, SYGVKD. V was clipped by 4 bases and J by 7 bases; unmatched bases: 14. CDR3 protein: CAISGSGGDRANQPQHF. The CDR3 DNA sequence: TGTGCCATCAGTGGGTCGGGAGGGGACAGGGCGAACCAGCCCCAGCATTTT.

This clonotype was picked up a small number of times. This chain joins TRBV20-1 and TRBJ1-1, with 9 bases matching TRBD1. This CDR3 is 17 amino acids long. Unmatched junction bases numbered 14, after V lost 5 bases and J lost 1 base. Germline V gene sequence: CDR1 DFQATT, CDR2 SNEGSKA (reference sequence). CDR3 in amino acids: CSASPGQGQVENTEAFF. CDR3 in DNA: TGCAGTGCTTCTCCGGGACAGGGTCAAGTGGAGAACACTGAAGCTTTCTTT.

The rearrangement links TRBV9 to TRBJ1-6, with D unresolved. V was cut by 3 bases and J by 0 bases, with 16 bases left in between. From germline, CDR1 is SGDLS and CDR2 YYNGEE. The CDR3 is 18 amino acids. The CDR3 sequence: CASSGLVSGSSYNSPLHF. In DNA, the CDR3 is TGTGCCAGCAGCGGCCTGGTATCCGGGAGCTCCTATAATTCACCCCTCCACTTT.

The chain is built from TRBV6-5 and TRBJ1-4, with 7 bases that match TRBD1. Germline V gene lookup returns CDR1 MNHEY and CDR2 SVGAGI. V dropped 5 bases and J dropped 10; count of bases not matched to a gene: 7. The CDR3 sequence is 13 residues long. The CDR3: CASSAGQARKLFF. For the CDR3, the DNA is TGTGCCAGCAGTGCCGGACAGGCGAGAAAACTGTTTTTT.

The V and J genes are TRBV7-8 and TRBJ1-6, with D possibly matching TRBD1 (6 bases). The V end was cut by 5 bases, the J end by 4 bases, with 9 bases between. The germline CDR1 and CDR2 sequences are SGHVS and FQNEAQ. CDR3 length: 14 residues. This CDR3 is CASSTGQYNSPLHF. The CDR3 nucleotides read TGTGCCAGCAGCACCGGACAGTATAATTCACCCCTCCACTTT.

The chain links TRBV25-1 to TRBJ1-2, with no clear D. V lost 1 base and J lost 8, with 11 bases in between. There are 13 residues in the CDR3. Germline V CDR1 and CDR2: MGHDK, SYGVNS. CDR3 region: CASSELSTQGYTF. CDR3 sequence (DNA): TGTGCCAGCAGTGAATTAAGCACGCAGGGCTACACCTTC.

There are a few counts of this clonotype. The chain couples TRBV3-1 to TRBJ1-2; D not certain. The CDR3 totals 16 residues. The V end was cut by 3 bases, the J end by 2 bases, with 16 bases between. Germline CDR1 and CDR2: LGHDT and YNNKEL (reference sequence). CDR3 sequence: CASSQGRRSYNYGYTF. CDR3 sequence (DNA): TGTGCCAGCAGCCAGGGCAGGCGATCCTACAACTATGGCTACACCTTC.